This TCR beta chain was obtained from a study of radiotherapy plus CTLA-4 blockade in lung cancer. On the study more broadly: Objective responses were recorded in roughly 17% of patients, with disease control recorded in about 29%.

Data came from immunoSEQ multiplex PCR; TCRdb stores just in-frame clones and leaves some out. The repertoire holds about 68,000 clones, with roughly 78% as singletons. Germline loops: CDR1 SGHTS, CDR2 YDEGEE. The CDR3 length is 14 residues. J was trimmed by 6 bases and V by 1 base; bases with no gene match: 4. Those with chemo-refractory metastatic non-small-cell lung cancer were treated with focal radiation combined with CTLA-4 blockade using ipilimumab. Specimen: peripheral blood, collected from a patient treated with radiotherapy plus ipilimumab. The V gene is TRBV5-8, the J gene TRBJ2-7; 10 positions match TRBD2. The receptor was derived from a human donor with non-small cell lung cancer who had a complete response to radiotherapy plus ipilimumab. CDR3 nucleotide sequence: TGTGCCAGCAGCTTGAGGCTAGCGGGAGTCGAGCAGTACGTC. Its translation: CASSLRLAGVEQYV.